One and the same sample provided the 14 T cell receptor beta chains below, sequenced in a study of vaccination and CD4 T cells after COVID-19. With the Oncomine TCR Beta short-read assay, DNA from cultured CD4+ T cells was sequenced. Each CDR3 protein is one row after TCRdb ran MiXCR on the PCR reads. The data contain nearly 4,500 distinct CDR3 sequences, roughly 26% of them singletons. The treatment is: 10-day PBMC culture with coronavirus spike peptide pools or control peptides (ViraFEST assay). The unexposed donor gave CD4+ T cells before the COVID-19 pandemic (2011-2018). Their specific antigens are unknown. Sequenced sample: CD4+ T cells from blood, cultured in vitro. The receptors stem from a human donor in good health.

This clonotype was seen only a few times. At one of its ends the junction is not consistent with the germline gene, which may arise from a read error. The V gene is TRBV7-2, the J gene TRBJ2-7; 7 bases fit TRBD1. The CDR3 runs 15 residues. Germline CDR1 is SGHTA and CDR2 is FQGNSA. The CDR3 spells CASSLSGQGVGEQYF. As DNA, the CDR3 is TGTGCCAGCAGCTTATCGGGGCAGGGGGTCGGGGAGCAGTATTTC.

The chain couples TRBV6-1 to TRBJ1-2; a possible D gene is TRBD1 (5 bases). This CDR3 region has 16 residues. Trimming removed 6 bases at V and 2 bases at J, with 19 bases between. CDR1 MNHNS and CDR2 SASEGT come from the germline V gene. CDR3 residues: CASRQHGGDFNYGYTF. Here the CDR3 DNA reads TGTGCCAGCAGGCAACACGGGGGGGATTTCAACTATGGCTACACCTTC.

The genes are TRBV6-2 or TRBV6-3 and TRBJ2-1; D perhaps matches TRBD2 (6 bases). V was clipped by 5 bases and J by 0 bases, with 14 bases between them. Germline assignment: CDR1 MNHEY and CDR2 SVGEGT. The CDR3 spans 16 residues. The CDR3 region has the DNA TGTGCCAGCAGTAACCGGGGGTCATACTCCTACAATGAGCAGTTCTTC. Its translation: CASSNRGSYSYNEQFF.

This chain connects TRBV18 to TRBJ1-1, with a tentative D call TRBD1 (5 bases). V lost 1 base and J 5 bases, leaving 11 bases between the germline ends. The CDR3 has 14 residues. Germline V gene data show CDR1 as KGHSH and CDR2 as LQKENI. The CDR3 spells CASSPRMGGTEAFF. In nucleotides, the CDR3 is TGTGCCAGCTCACCACGTATGGGGGGTACTGAAGCTTTCTTT.

This clonotype was seen a few times. The chain links TRBV5-1 to TRBJ1-2; D may be TRBD1 (5 bases). The V gene lost 2 bases and the J gene lost 4 bases, with 15 bases spanning the gap. The CDR3 extends over 15 amino acids. The germline gives CDR1 SGHRS, CDR2 YFSETQ. CDR3 coding DNA: TGCGCCAGCAGCTTTACGGCAGGGATCGGCTATGGCTACACCTTC. Protein sequence: CASSFTAGIGYGYTF.

There are a few counts of this clonotype. This chain joins TRBV7-3 and TRBJ1-1; D ambiguous. CDR3 length: 14 residues. CDR1 is SGHTA and CDR2 is FQGTGA in the germline V gene. Trimming shortened V by 7 bases and J by 1 base, and 13 bases separated the two germline ends. CDR3 loop: CASKPGPENTEAFF. The CDR3 bases are TGTGCCAGCAAGCCCGGGCCTGAGAACACTGAAGCTTTCTTT.

This clonotype was picked up a small number of times. This rearrangement joins TRBV6-1 to TRBJ2-7; D tentatively fits TRBD1 or TRBD2 (6 bases each). Germline V gene sequence: CDR1 MNHNS, CDR2 SASEGT. Trimming pared 9 bases from V and 2 bases from J, leaving 14 bases between. This CDR3 is built from 13 residues. The CDR3 DNA follows: TGTGCCAGTAGGGGGGACGGTGCCTACGAGCAGTACTTC. Its protein product is CASRGDGAYEQYF.

This clonotype was seen more than once but under ten times. This chain joins TRBV5-4 and TRBJ2-5; 8 bases agree with TRBD2. V dropped 6 bases and J dropped 7; count of bases not matched to a gene: 17. CDR3 length equals 16 residues. CDR1 and CDR2 from the germline V gene are SGHNT and YYREEE (reference sequence). CDR3 sequence reads: CASTQNQGAGAGTQYF. DNA of the CDR3: TGTGCCAGCACCCAAAATCAGGGAGCGGGAGCTGGGACCCAGTACTTC.

This chain links TRBV11-2 with TRBJ2-2, with 7 bases identical to TRBD1. The junction had 10 bases not matched to a gene; V was cut back by 5 bases and J by 4 bases. Germline CDR1 is SGHAT and CDR2 is FQNNGV. This CDR3 has 16 residues. The CDR3 reads CASSPRTGRGTGELFF. As DNA, the CDR3 is TGTGCCAGCAGCCCAAGGACAGGTCGAGGCACCGGGGAGCTGTTTTTT.

A few counts support this clonotype. The V call is TRBV6-1, the J call TRBJ1-3; D gene uncertain. CDR1 is MNHNS and CDR2 is SASEGT in the germline V gene. This CDR3 is 13 amino acids long. The germline V and J ends were trimmed by 10 bases and 0 bases, with 10 bases remaining between them. CDR3 amino acids: CATQRSSGNTIYF. The CDR3, as DNA: TGTGCCACCCAGAGGAGCTCTGGAAACACCATATATTTT.

V and J are TRBV20-1 and TRBJ2-2; D unresolved. The germline CDR1 and CDR2 sequences are DFQATT and SNEGSKA (reference sequence). The CDR3 is 12 residues long. The ends were cut back, 7 bases at V and 5 bases at J, with 11 bases in the middle. This CDR3 is CSVIARTGELFF. The CDR3 nucleotides are TGCAGTGTGATAGCCCGTACCGGGGAGCTGTTTTTT.

This clonotype was found a few times. The chain carries TRBV6-1 and TRBJ2-5; D remains ambiguous. Trimming stripped 5 bases from V and 4 bases from J, with 5 bases between. There are 11 residues in the CDR3. Germline CDR1 and CDR2: MNHNS and SASEGT. The CDR3 here is CASSPLETQYF. Written as DNA, the CDR3 is TGTGCCAGCAGTCCGCTAGAGACCCAGTACTTC.

The table lists this clonotype with a few counts. The chain has TRBV5-4 and TRBJ1-2, with TRBD1 matching 9 bases. CDR1 is SGHNT, CDR2 YYREEE, per germline (reference sequence). Trimming cost V 3 bases and J 7 bases; bases outside gene matches: 10. CDR3 length: 15 amino acids. CDR3 coding DNA: TGTGCCAGCAGCTCCTTCGGGACAGGGCTGGGTGGCTACACCTTC. Translated, it gives CASSSFGTGLGGYTF.

This clonotype has only a few counts. The J gene is TRBJ2-3, the V gene TRBV24-1; D call uncertain. V was shortened by 5 bases and J by 1 base, with 15 bases between the two germline ends. The CDR3 runs 16 residues. In germline, CDR1 is KGHDR, CDR2 SFDVKD. CDR3: CATSGGQAFGTDTQYF. CDR3 sequence (DNA): TGTGCCACCAGTGGCGGCCAGGCCTTCGGCACAGATACGCAGTATTTT.